This TCR beta chain was sequenced in a study of Graves' ophthalmopathy and Graves' hyperthyroidism. CDR3 regions of TCR beta were amplified from RNA transcripts. Scientists carried out first-round RT-PCR using HTBI primers and then a second-round multiplex PCR. TCRdb analysed the multiplex PCR reads with MiXCR anew, one entry per CDR3 protein. The sample yields 400,000 to 500,000 distinct CDR3 sequences, around 21% seen once. CDR1 MNHEY and CDR2 SVGEGT come from the germline V gene. The junction had 11 bases not matched to a gene; V was cut back by 2 bases and J by 7 bases. The CDR3 is 18 residues long.

Sequencing was done on a sample of peripheral blood. The V call is TRBV6-2 or TRBV6-3, the J call TRBJ2-6; 10 positions agree with TRBD1. This clonotype originated in a woman between 18 and 30 years old with stable Graves' hyperthyroidism. The CDR3 region is CASSYRGTGAPRANVLTF. CDR3 bases: TGTGCCAGCAGTTACCGAGGGACAGGGGCACCCCGAGCCAACGTCCTGACTTTC.